The clone carrying this TCR beta chain has at least ten counts. The data were obtained in a study of early T cells in non-severe SARS-CoV-2 infection. TCRdb redid the calling of the 5' RACE reads with MiXCR, one entry per CDR3 protein. In the table there are under 70,000 distinct CDR3 sequences, 5.5% to 6.5% of which are singletons. CDR3 length: 16 amino acids. The trim removed 0 bases at V and 8 bases at J, leaving 10 bases unmatched. Germline V CDR1 and CDR2: DFQATT, SNEGSKA (reference sequence). Sample: whole blood. V is TRBV20-1 and J is TRBJ2-1, with 10 positions matching TRBD2. This TCR was sampled from an adult who was a healthcare worker with PCR-confirmed SARS-CoV-2 infection or an uninfected control (not recorded which). The CDR3 bases are TGCAGTGCTAGAGACCCCGCTAGCGGGAGTGTAGATGAGCAGTTCTTC. It translates to CSARDPASGSVDEQFF.